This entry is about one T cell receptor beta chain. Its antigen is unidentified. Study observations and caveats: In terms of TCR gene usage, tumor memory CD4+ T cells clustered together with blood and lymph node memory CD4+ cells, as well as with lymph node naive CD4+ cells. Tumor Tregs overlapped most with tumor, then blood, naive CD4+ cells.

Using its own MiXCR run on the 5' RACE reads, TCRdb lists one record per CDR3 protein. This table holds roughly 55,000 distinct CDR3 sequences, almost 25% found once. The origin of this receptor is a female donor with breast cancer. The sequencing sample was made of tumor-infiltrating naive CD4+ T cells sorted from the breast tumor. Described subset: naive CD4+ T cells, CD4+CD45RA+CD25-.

This chain's CDR3 is CASTPPGSYGYTF. CDR3 in DNA: TGTGCCAGCACCCCGCCAGGGTCCTATGGCTACACCTTC. The J gene is TRBJ1-2, the V gene TRBV6-2 or TRBV6-3; TRBD1 is a possible D gene (5 bases). V was cut by 7 bases and J by 4 bases, with 13 bases left in between. Germline CDR1 and CDR2: MNHEY and SVGEGT. The CDR3 has 13 residues.